The clone carrying this T cell receptor beta chain was observed a handful of times. Its target is unknown. This sample was taken from a study of naive and memory T cell subsets. Study results and caveats: A few larger clonotypes appeared in naive repertoires, especially CD8, possibly memory cells re-expressing CD45RA.

Both TRBC1 and TRBC2 were covered by a beta constant-region primer of two equimolar oligonucleotides. Nested alpha and beta constant-region primers with the SP2 primer drove four PCR rounds on ligated cDNA. MiXCR, run by TCRdb on the UMI-ligation and nested PCR reads, gives a single entry per CDR3 protein. The table records 85,000 to 130,000 distinct CDR3 sequences, 14% of them present only once. Sequencing used naive CD8+ T cells from blood. This TCR was recovered from a human donor in good health.

As DNA, the CDR3 is TGTGCCAGCAGCGGGCCTGGACGACTAGCGGGGGAGCCGGGAGAGACCCAGTACTTC. Residues: CASSGPGRLAGEPGETQYF. The rearrangement uses TRBV7-9 and TRBJ2-5, with 12 bases that match TRBD2. V shed 5 bases and J 4 bases; nucleotides not matched to a gene: 17. Germline V gene sequence: CDR1 SEHNR, CDR2 FQNEAQ (reference sequence). The CDR3 sequence is 19 residues long.